The rows below give T cell receptor beta chains drawn from one sample of a study of T-cell reconstitution after alpha-beta-depleted transplantation in children. TCRdb fed the PCR reads into MiXCR, producing one record per CDR3 protein. Of roughly 670,000 distinct CDR3 sequences in the sample, about 12% were seen once. Sequenced here: PBMCs, sampled before TCRalphabeta/CD19-depleted stem cell transplant. All receptors come from a girl aged 2 to 9 with congenital amegakaryocytic thrombocytopenia, due to receive a stem cell transplant. Both conserved end residues are part of each CDR3. Each record gives: D gene, V gene, clone size, J gene, CDR3 DNA, CDR3 protein. D genes are given only for firm matches. Part of the rows lack a size; the others show once, few, many or a class for expanded clones.

d_call: .
v_call: TRBV5-1
clone_size: many
j_call: TRBJ2-3
cdr3_nt: TGCGCCAGCAGCCCGGGGGGCAGGGAGGAAGATACGCAGTATTTT
cdr3_aa: CASSPGGREEDTQYF

d_call: .
v_call: TRBV7-9
clone_size: .
j_call: TRBJ2-5
cdr3_nt: TGTGCCAGCAGCCACAGGGTGAGAAGAGAGACCCAGTACTTC
cdr3_aa: CASSHRVRRETQYF

d_call: .
v_call: TRBV27
clone_size: few
j_call: TRBJ2-2
cdr3_nt: TGTGCCAGCACCTTTCAATGGGGAGTAGGCGGGGAGCTGTTTTTT
cdr3_aa: CASTFQWGVGGELFF

d_call: TRBD1
v_call: TRBV20-1
clone_size: .
j_call: TRBJ1-1
cdr3_nt: TGCAGTGCTAGAAAAGGGGACAGAATAAACACTGAAGCTTTCTTT
cdr3_aa: CSARKGDRINTEAFF

d_call: TRBD2
v_call: TRBV5-1
clone_size: few
j_call: TRBJ2-3
cdr3_nt: TGCGCCAGCAGCTTTGGTCTAGCGGCGGTCGATACGCAGTATTTT
cdr3_aa: CASSFGLAAVDTQYF

d_call: .
v_call: TRBV28
clone_size: few
j_call: TRBJ2-5
cdr3_nt: TGTGCCAGCAGTTTAAGGGCAGAATATGAAGAGACCCAGTACTTC
cdr3_aa: CASSLRAEYEETQYF

d_call: TRBD1
v_call: TRBV5-1
clone_size: many
j_call: TRBJ2-2
cdr3_nt: TGCGCCACCACCAGGACAGGGTTGGACACCGGGGAGCTGTTTTTT
cdr3_aa: CATTRTGLDTGELFF

d_call: TRBD1
v_call: TRBV27
clone_size: .
j_call: TRBJ2-7
cdr3_nt: TGTGCCAGCAGTTCCCAGACAGGGTTCGAGCAGTACTTC
cdr3_aa: CASSSQTGFEQYF

d_call: TRBD1
v_call: TRBV12-3/TRBV12-4
clone_size: many
j_call: TRBJ1-1
cdr3_nt: TGTGCCAGCAGTCTGACAGGGAGACCTGAAGCTTTCTTT
cdr3_aa: CASSLTGRPEAFF

d_call: TRBD1
v_call: TRBV12-3/TRBV12-4
clone_size: many
j_call: TRBJ2-1
cdr3_nt: TGTGCCAGCAGTCCGGGACAGGGGAACAGAAATGAGCAGTTCTTC
cdr3_aa: CASSPGQGNRNEQFF

d_call: TRBD1
v_call: TRBV11-2
clone_size: few
j_call: TRBJ1-4
cdr3_nt: TGTGCCAGCAGCCCGACAGGGCGCACTAATGAAAAACTGTTTTTT
cdr3_aa: CASSPTGRTNEKLFF

d_call: .
v_call: TRBV5-1
clone_size: many
j_call: TRBJ2-2
cdr3_nt: TGCGCCAGCAGAGGAGAAGTTACCGGGGAGCTGTTTTTT
cdr3_aa: CASRGEVTGELFF

d_call: .
v_call: TRBV28
clone_size: many
j_call: TRBJ1-5
cdr3_nt: TGTGCCAGCAGCCGACAGGCTTTTAATCAGCCCCAGCATTTT
cdr3_aa: CASSRQAFNQPQHF

d_call: TRBD2
v_call: TRBV6-1
clone_size: .
j_call: TRBJ2-5
cdr3_nt: TGTGCCAGCAGTCCCCCAGCGGGAGTGGTAGAAGAGACCCAGTACTTC
cdr3_aa: CASSPPAGVVEETQYF